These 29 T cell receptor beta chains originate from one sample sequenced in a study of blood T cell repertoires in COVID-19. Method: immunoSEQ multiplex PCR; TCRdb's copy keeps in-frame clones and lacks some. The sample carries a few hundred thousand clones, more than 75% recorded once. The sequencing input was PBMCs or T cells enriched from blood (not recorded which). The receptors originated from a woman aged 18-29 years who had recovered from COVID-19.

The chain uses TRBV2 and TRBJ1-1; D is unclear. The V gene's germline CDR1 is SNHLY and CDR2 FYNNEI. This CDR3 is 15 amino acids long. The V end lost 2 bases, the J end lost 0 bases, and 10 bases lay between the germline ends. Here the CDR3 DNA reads TGTGCCAGCAGTGAAACCGACACCGTGAACACTGAAGCTTTCTTT. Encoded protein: CASSETDTVNTEAFF.

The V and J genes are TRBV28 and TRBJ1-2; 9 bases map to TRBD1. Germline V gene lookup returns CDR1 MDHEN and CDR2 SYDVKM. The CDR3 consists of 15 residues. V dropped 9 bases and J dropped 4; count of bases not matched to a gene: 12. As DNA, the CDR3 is TGTGCCAGTCTCGGGACAGGGTCTCGCGGCTATGGCTACACCTTC. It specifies CASLGTGSRGYGYTF.

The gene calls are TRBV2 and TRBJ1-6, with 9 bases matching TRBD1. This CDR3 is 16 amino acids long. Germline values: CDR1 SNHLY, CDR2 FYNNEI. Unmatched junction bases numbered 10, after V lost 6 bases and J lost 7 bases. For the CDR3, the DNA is TGTGCCAGCAGGGGTTATGGACAGGGGCCGAATTCACCCCTCCACTTT. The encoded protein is CASRGYGQGPNSPLHF.

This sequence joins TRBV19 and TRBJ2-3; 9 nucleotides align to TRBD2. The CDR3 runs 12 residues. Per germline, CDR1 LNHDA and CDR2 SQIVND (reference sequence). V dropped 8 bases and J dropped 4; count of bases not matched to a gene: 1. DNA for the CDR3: TGTGCCAGTGCGGGGGGGGCAGATACGCAGTATTTT. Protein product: CASAGGADTQYF. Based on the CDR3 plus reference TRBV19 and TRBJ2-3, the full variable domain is DGGITQSPKYLFRKEGQNVTLSCEQNLNHDAMYWYRQDPGQGLRLIYYSQIVNDFQKGDIAEGYSVSREKKESFPLTVTSAQKNPTAFYLCASAGGADTQYFGPGTRLTVL.

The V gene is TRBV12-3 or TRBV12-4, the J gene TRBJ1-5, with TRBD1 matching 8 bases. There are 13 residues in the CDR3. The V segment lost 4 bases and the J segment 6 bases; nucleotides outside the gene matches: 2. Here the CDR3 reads CASSSTGVQPQHF. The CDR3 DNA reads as TGTGCCAGCAGTTCGACAGGGGTTCAGCCCCAGCATTTT.

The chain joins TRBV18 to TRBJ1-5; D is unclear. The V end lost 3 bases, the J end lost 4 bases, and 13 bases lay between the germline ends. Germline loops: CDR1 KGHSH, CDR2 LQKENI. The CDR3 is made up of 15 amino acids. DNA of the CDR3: TGTGCCAGCTCACCCACGAGTGAGGGAAATCAGCCCCAGCATTTT. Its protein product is CASSPTSEGNQPQHF.

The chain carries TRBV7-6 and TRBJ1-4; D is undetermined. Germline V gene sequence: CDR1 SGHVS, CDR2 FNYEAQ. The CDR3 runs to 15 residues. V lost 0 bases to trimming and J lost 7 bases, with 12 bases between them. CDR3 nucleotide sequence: TGTGCCAGCAGCTTAGCCATGGGAGCGGGTGAAAAACTGTTTTTT. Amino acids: CASSLAMGAGEKLFF.

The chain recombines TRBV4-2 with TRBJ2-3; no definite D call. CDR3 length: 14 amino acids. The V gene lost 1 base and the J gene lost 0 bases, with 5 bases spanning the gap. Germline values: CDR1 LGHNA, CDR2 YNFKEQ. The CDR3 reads CASSQGRSTDTQYF. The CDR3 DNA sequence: TGTGCCAGCAGCCAAGGCCGGAGCACAGATACGCAGTATTTT.

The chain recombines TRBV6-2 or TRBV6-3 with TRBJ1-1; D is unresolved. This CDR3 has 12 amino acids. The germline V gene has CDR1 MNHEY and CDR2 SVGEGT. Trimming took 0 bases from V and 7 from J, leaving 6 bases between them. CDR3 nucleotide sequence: TGTGCCAGCAGTTACTCGAGTGTTGAAGCTTTCTTT. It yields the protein CASSYSSVEAFF.

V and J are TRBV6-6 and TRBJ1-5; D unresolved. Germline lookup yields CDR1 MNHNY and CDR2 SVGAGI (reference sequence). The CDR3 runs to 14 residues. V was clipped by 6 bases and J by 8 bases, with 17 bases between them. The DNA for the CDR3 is TGTGCCAGCAGCTCTATTCAACAGACGAAGCCCCAGCATTTT. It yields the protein CASSSIQQTKPQHF.

CDR3 region: CALGVAGNNEQFF. As DNA, the CDR3 is TGTGCCCTCGGGGTAGCGGGGAACAATGAGCAGTTCTTC. This sequence joins TRBV10-3 and TRBJ2-1; 8 bases align to TRBD2. This CDR3 contains 13 residues. CDR1 ENHRY and CDR2 SYGVKD come from the germline V gene. The V gene end was trimmed by 11 bases and the J gene end by 5 bases; junction bases not matched to a gene: 8.

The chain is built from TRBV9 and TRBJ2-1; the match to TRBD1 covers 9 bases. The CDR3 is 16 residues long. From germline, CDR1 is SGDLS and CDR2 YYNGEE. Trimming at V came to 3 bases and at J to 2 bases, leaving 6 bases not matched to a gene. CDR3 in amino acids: CASSANTGGAYNEQFF. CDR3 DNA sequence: TGTGCCAGCAGCGCCAATACAGGGGGCGCCTACAATGAGCAGTTCTTC.

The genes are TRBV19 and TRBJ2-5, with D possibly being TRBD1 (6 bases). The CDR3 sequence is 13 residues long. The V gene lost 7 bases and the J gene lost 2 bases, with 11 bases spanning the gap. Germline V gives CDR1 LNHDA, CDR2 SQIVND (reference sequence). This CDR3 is CASTKTGQETQYF. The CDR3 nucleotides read TGTGCCAGTACCAAAACAGGGCAAGAGACCCAGTACTTC.

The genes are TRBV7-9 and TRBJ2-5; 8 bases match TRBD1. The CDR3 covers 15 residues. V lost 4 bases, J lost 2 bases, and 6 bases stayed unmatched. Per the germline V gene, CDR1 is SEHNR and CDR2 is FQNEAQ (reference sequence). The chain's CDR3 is CASSSGQERQETQYF. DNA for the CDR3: TGTGCCAGCAGCTCGGGACAGGAGAGGCAAGAGACCCAGTACTTC.

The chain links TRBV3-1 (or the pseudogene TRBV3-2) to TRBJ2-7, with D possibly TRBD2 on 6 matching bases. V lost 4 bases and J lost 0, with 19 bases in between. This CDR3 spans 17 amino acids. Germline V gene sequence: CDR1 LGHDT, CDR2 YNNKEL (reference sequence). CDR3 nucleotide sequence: TGTGCCAGCAGCCCACGAGGGTTAGCGGCTAGCTCCTACGAGCAGTACTTC. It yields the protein CASSPRGLAASSYEQYF.

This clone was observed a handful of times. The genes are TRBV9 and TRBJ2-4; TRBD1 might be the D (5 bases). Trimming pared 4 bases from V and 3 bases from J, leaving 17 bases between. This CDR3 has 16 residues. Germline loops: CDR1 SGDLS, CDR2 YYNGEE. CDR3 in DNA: TGTGCCAGCAGCCCCCGAATGGGGCCGGACAAAAACATTCAGTACTTC. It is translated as CASSPRMGPDKNIQYF.

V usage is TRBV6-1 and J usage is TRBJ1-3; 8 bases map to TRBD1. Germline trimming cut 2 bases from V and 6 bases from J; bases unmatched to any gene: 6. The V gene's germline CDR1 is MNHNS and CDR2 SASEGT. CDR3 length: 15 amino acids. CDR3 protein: CASSERDRSPNTIYF. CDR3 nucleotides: TGTGCCAGCAGTGAAAGGGACAGGAGCCCAAACACCATATATTTT.

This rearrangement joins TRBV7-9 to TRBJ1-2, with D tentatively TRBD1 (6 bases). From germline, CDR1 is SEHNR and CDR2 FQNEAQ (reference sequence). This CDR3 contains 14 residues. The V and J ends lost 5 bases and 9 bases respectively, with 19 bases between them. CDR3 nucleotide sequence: TGTGCCAGCAGCCCGAAGACAGGACCCGAAAGCTACACCTTC. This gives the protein CASSPKTGPESYTF.

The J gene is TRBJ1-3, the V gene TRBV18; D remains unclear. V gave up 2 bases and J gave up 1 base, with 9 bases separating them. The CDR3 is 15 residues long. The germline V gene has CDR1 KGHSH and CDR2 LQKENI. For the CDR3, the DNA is TGTGCCAGCTCACCATCGCACGAGTCTGGAAACACCATATATTTT. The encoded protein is CASSPSHESGNTIYF.

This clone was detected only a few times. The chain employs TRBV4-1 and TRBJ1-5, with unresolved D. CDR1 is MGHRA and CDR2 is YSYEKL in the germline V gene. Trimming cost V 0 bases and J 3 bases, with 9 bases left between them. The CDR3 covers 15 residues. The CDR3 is CASSQEPTFNQPQHF. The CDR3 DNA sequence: TGCGCCAGCAGCCAAGAACCGACATTCAATCAGCCCCAGCATTTT.

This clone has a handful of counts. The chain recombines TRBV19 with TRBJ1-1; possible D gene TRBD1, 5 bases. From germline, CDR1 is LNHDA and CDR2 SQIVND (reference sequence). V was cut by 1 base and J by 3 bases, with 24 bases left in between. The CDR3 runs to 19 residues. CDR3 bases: TGTGCCAGTAGTATAGCAGCAGGGAACCGACCTTTGGATGACACTGAAGCTTTCTTT. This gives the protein CASSIAAGNRPLDDTEAFF.

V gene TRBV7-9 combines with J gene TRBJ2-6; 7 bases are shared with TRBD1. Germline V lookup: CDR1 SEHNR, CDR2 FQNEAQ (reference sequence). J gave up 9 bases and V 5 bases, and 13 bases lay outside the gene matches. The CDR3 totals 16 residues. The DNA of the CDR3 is TGTGCCAGCAGCCCTGACCGACAGGGTATGGGCAACGTCCTGACTTTC. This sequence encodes CASSPDRQGMGNVLTF.

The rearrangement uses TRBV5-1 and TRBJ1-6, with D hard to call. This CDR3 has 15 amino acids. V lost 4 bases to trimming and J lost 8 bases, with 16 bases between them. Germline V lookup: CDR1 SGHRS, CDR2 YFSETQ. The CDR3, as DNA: TGCGCCAGCAGCCTTGTCTCTTTTGCGGATTCACCCCTCCACTTT. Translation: CASSLVSFADSPLHF.

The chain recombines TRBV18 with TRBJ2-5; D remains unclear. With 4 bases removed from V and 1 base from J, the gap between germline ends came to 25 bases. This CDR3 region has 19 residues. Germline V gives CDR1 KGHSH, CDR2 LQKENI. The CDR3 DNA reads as TGTGCCAGCTCACTGGCCTGGGCGATTCAATCCAATAGCCAAGAGACCCAGTACTTC. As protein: CASSLAWAIQSNSQETQYF.

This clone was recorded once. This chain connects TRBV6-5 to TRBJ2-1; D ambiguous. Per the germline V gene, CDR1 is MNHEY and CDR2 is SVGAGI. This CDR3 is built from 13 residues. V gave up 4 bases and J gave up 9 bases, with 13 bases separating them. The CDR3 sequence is CASSFTYDGEQFF. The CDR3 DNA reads TGTGCCAGCAGTTTCACCTACGATGGTGAGCAGTTCTTC.

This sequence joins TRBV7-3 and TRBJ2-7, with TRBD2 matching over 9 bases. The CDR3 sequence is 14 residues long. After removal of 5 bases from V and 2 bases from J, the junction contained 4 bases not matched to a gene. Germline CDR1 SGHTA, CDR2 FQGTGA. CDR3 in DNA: TGTGCCAGCAGCAAGAGCGGGGGGCCCTACGAGCAGTACTTC. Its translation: CASSKSGGPYEQYF. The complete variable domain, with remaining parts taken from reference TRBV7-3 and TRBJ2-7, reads GAGVSQTPSNKVTEKGKYVELRCDPISGHTALYWYRQSLGQGPEFLIYFQGTGAADDSGLPNDRFFAVRPEGSVSTLKIQRTERGDSAVYLCASSKSGGPYEQYFGPGTRLTVT.

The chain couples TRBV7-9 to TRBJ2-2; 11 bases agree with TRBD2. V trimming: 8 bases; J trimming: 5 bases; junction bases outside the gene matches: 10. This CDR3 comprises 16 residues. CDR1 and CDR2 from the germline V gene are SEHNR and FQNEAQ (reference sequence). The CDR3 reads CASRPSGGPGTGELFF. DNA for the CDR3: TGTGCCAGCCGCCCTAGCGGGGGGCCTGGGACCGGGGAGCTGTTTTTT.

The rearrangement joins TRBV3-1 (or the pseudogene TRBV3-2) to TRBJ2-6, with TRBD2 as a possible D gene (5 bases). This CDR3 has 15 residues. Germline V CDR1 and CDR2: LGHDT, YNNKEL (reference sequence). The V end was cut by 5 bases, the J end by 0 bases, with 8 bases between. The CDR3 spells CASSSGYSGANVLTF. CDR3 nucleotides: TGTGCCAGCAGCTCGGGGTACTCTGGGGCCAACGTCCTGACTTTC.

CDR3 region: CASSQVGTEGNRTF. The CDR3 nucleotides read TGCGCCAGCAGCCAAGTGGGGACAGAGGGGAACAGGACCTTC. The chain links TRBV4-1 to TRBJ1-2, with 7 positions matching TRBD1. From germline, CDR1 is MGHRA and CDR2 YSYEKL. V lost 1 base, J lost 14 bases, and 13 bases stayed unmatched. The CDR3 extends over 14 amino acids.